The 23 T cell receptor beta chains reported below all come from one sample, sequenced in a study of blood T cell repertoires in COVID-19. TCRdb's copy holds only in-frame clones and misses some; the assay was immunoSEQ multiplex PCR. The repertoire includes roughly 130,000 clones, approximately 80% of them detected once, and 8% to 10% sits in the top ten. The source material was peripheral blood. Receptor source: a man between 35 and 55 years old with active or convalescent COVID-19.

The genes are TRBV6-5 and TRBJ2-5; 9 bases line up with TRBD1. J gave up 5 bases and V 6 bases, and 4 bases lay outside the gene matches. The length of the CDR3 is 13 residues. Germline V gene lookup returns CDR1 MNHEY and CDR2 SVGAGI. The CDR3 region is CASRGTGIETQYF. CDR3 sequence (DNA): TGTGCCAGCAGGGGGACAGGGATCGAGACCCAGTACTTC.

The chain joins TRBV7-2 to TRBJ2-5; maybe TRBD1 (5 bases). Trimming left V 4 bases short and J 5 bases short, with 17 bases between. Germline assignment: CDR1 SGHTA and CDR2 FQGNSA. The CDR3 runs 15 residues. CDR3 coding DNA: TGTGCCAGCAGCTCCCTAAACGGTCCAGGGGAGACCCAGTACTTC. Encoded protein: CASSSLNGPGETQYF. Supplemented by reference TRBV7-2 and TRBJ2-5, the full variable domain reads GAGVSQSPSNKVTEKGKDVELRCDPISGHTALYWYRQSLGQGLEFLIYFQGNSAPDKSGLPSDRFSAERTGGSVSTLTIQRTQQEDSAVYLCASSSLNGPGETQYFGPGTRLLVL.

The gene calls are TRBV9 and TRBJ2-1, with 8 bases identical to TRBD2. Germline V gives CDR1 SGDLS, CDR2 YYNGEE. The CDR3 is 16 residues long. Trimming took 0 bases from V and 10 from J; bases not matched to a gene: 12. The CDR3 reads CASSVGGTRSPGEQFF. Written as DNA, the CDR3 is TGTGCCAGCAGCGTAGGTGGGACTAGGAGCCCGGGGGAGCAGTTCTTC.

The chain uses TRBV2 and TRBJ1-1; TRBD1 might be the D (6 bases). The V gene's germline CDR1 is SNHLY and CDR2 FYNNEI. The CDR3 sequence is 14 residues long. The germline V and J ends were trimmed by 6 bases and 4 bases, with 15 bases remaining between them. CDR3 amino acids: CASRLGAWATEAFF. The CDR3 DNA is TGTGCCAGCAGGTTGGGGGCTTGGGCCACTGAAGCTTTCTTT.

The gene calls are TRBV7-9 and TRBJ1-1; 10 positions match TRBD1. J was trimmed by 0 bases and V by 5 bases; bases with no gene match: 9. Looked up from germline, CDR1 is SEHNR and CDR2 is FQNEAQ (reference sequence). This CDR3 has 17 residues. The CDR3 loop is CASSPGDRGNMNTEAFF. The CDR3 DNA follows: TGTGCCAGCAGCCCCGGGGACAGGGGAAATATGAACACTGAAGCTTTCTTT.

This sequence joins TRBV3-1 (or the pseudogene TRBV3-2) and TRBJ2-5; 14 bases map to TRBD2. CDR1 and CDR2 from the germline V gene are LGHDT and YNNKEL (reference sequence). This CDR3 is 16 amino acids long. J was trimmed by 0 bases and V by 4 bases; bases with no gene match: 1. CDR3 loop: CASSPTSGGDQETQYF. As DNA, the CDR3 is TGTGCCAGCAGCCCGACTAGCGGGGGGGACCAAGAGACCCAGTACTTC.

CDR3 sequence: CASSLHGDGYGYTF. Written as DNA, the CDR3 is TGTGCCAGCAGCTTACACGGGGATGGGTATGGCTACACCTTC. This chain connects TRBV7-2 to TRBJ1-2; D uncertain. The CDR3 covers 14 residues. V was cut by 2 bases and J by 5 bases, with 12 bases left in between. From germline, CDR1 is SGHTA and CDR2 FQGNSA.

The chain is built from TRBV4-2 and TRBJ2-1; D is unclear. The germline V gene encodes CDR1 LGHNA and CDR2 YNFKEQ. The CDR3 sequence is 14 residues long. Trimming left V 4 bases short and J 5 bases short, with 12 bases between. CDR3 nucleotides: TGTGCCAGCAGCCGAACCGTAGAAAACAATGAGCAGTTCTTC. Its protein product is CASSRTVENNEQFF.

This clone showed up many times. The rearrangement joins TRBV5-4 to TRBJ2-3, with a tentative D call TRBD2 (7 bases). Per germline, CDR1 SGHNT and CDR2 YYREEE (reference sequence). CDR3 length: 17 amino acids. V was pared by 4 bases and J by 0 bases, with 18 bases between. CDR3 nucleotides: TGTGCCAGCAGCCCTTCGGGGGGCCCCTTTAGCACAGATACGCAGTATTTT. The encoded protein is CASSPSGGPFSTDTQYF.

This sequence joins TRBV3-1 (or the pseudogene TRBV3-2) and TRBJ2-2; 7 bases agree with TRBD1. The trim removed 1 base at V and 7 bases at J, leaving 3 bases unmatched. The CDR3 spans 14 residues. Germline V lookup: CDR1 LGHDT, CDR2 YNNKEL (reference sequence). The CDR3 is CASSQGRGYGELFF. DNA of the CDR3: TGTGCCAGCAGCCAAGGCAGGGGGTACGGGGAGCTGTTTTTT.

J is TRBJ1-5 and V is TRBV6-5; the match to TRBD1 covers 7 bases. CDR3 length equals 15 residues. The V segment lost 6 bases and the J segment 5 bases; nucleotides outside the gene matches: 10. Germline CDR1 is MNHEY and CDR2 is SVGAGI. CDR3 nucleotides: TGTGCCAGCAGGTCCGGGACAGCAGAACATCAGCCCCAGCATTTT. Protein: CASRSGTAEHQPQHF.

This chain connects TRBV30 to TRBJ2-4; D may be TRBD2 (7 bases). There are 14 residues in the CDR3. Germline CDR1 reads GTSNPN; CDR2 reads SVGIG (reference sequence). V lost 1 base and J 5 bases, leaving 12 bases between the germline ends. This chain's CDR3 is CAWSGGGSQNIQYF. The CDR3, as DNA: TGTGCCTGGAGTGGGGGGGGCTCCCAAAACATTCAGTACTTC.

This chain connects TRBV3-1 (or the pseudogene TRBV3-2) to TRBJ1-3; maybe TRBD1 (6 bases). The CDR3 contains 14 residues. In germline, CDR1 is LGHDT, CDR2 YNNKEL (reference sequence). V was clipped by 5 bases and J by 4 bases, with 12 bases between them. The chain's CDR3 is CASSWGGNGNTIYF. The CDR3 coding sequence is TGTGCCAGCAGCTGGGGGGGCAACGGAAACACCATATATTTT.

The rearrangement joins TRBV18 to TRBJ2-7, with 9 nucleotides matching TRBD2. CDR1 and CDR2 from the germline V gene are KGHSH and LQKENI. The CDR3 contains 16 residues. Trimming cost V 4 bases and J 1 base; bases outside gene matches: 8. In nucleotides, the CDR3 is TGTGCCAGCTCACAAGCCGGGACTAGCCCATCCTACGAGCAGTACTTC. It is translated as CASSQAGTSPSYEQYF.

V is TRBV11-2 and J is TRBJ1-1, with 7 bases that match TRBD1. The CDR3 has 17 amino acids. Trimming took 2 bases from V and 1 from J; bases not matched to a gene: 10. CDR1 and CDR2 from the germline V gene are SGHAT and FQNNGV. The CDR3 DNA sequence: TGTGCCAGCAGCTTATTGGGATCAAAGGGGGCGAACACTGAAGCTTTCTTT. Translation: CASSLLGSKGANTEAFF.

This clone was observed a few times. The chain is built from TRBV29-1 and TRBJ1-1, with 8 bases fitting TRBD1. J lost 10 bases, V lost 7 bases, and 14 bases had no gene match. From germline, CDR1 is SQVTM and CDR2 ANQGSEA. This CDR3 comprises 13 residues. This CDR3 reads CSARSGGVLRAFF. Written as DNA, the CDR3 is TGCAGCGCACGATCAGGGGGCGTCCTGAGAGCTTTCTTT.

This clone occurred a few times. The chain recombines TRBV2 with TRBJ1-1, with D maybe TRBD1 (6 bases). V dropped 7 bases and J dropped 1 base, with 13 bases sitting between them. The V gene's germline CDR1 is SNHLY and CDR2 FYNNEI. There are 14 residues in the CDR3. The CDR3: CASTGQIPNTEAFF. The CDR3, as DNA: TGTGCCAGCACTGGACAGATACCGAACACTGAAGCTTTCTTT.

The chain has TRBV6-1 and TRBJ1-3, with a weak D call TRBD1 (6 bases). V lost 1 base and J lost 10, with 20 bases in between. There are 16 residues in the CDR3. CDR1 and CDR2 (germline): MNHNS, SASEGT. CDR3 nucleotides: TGTGCCAGCAGTGAAGGCCTAGGGACAAGGGGGTATACCATATATTTT. Residues: CASSEGLGTRGYTIYF.

The chain combines TRBV3-1 (or the pseudogene TRBV3-2) with TRBJ2-5, with D tentatively TRBD1 (6 bases). V dropped 5 bases and J dropped 4 bases, with 14 bases sitting between them. Per germline, CDR1 LGHDT and CDR2 YNNKEL (reference sequence). The CDR3 loop spans 14 amino acids. The CDR3 loop reads CASSTRQVRETQYF. The CDR3 DNA sequence: TGTGCCAGCAGCACGCGACAGGTGAGAGAGACCCAGTACTTC.

This chain uses TRBV5-1 with TRBJ2-2; TRBD2 might be the D (7 bases). The CDR3 is 16 residues long. Trimming stripped 6 bases from V and 5 bases from J, with 20 bases between. From germline, CDR1 is SGHRS and CDR2 YFSETQ. This CDR3 reads CASTPLGGPVTGELFF. The CDR3 region has the DNA TGCGCCAGCACCCCACTGGGGGGGCCGGTTACCGGGGAGCTGTTTTTT. Full variable domain (missing parts from reference TRBV5-1 and TRBJ2-2): KAGVTQTPRYLIKTRGQQVTLSCSPISGHRSVSWYQQTPGQGLQFLFEYFSETQRNKGNFPGRFSGRQFSNSRSEMNVSTLELGDSALYLCASTPLGGPVTGELFFGEGSRLTVL.

V and J are TRBV6-5 and TRBJ2-1; perhaps TRBD2 as D (5 bases). Trimming cost V 8 bases and J 5 bases, with 13 bases left between them. The germline CDR1 and CDR2 sequences are MNHEY and SVGAGI. This CDR3 has 13 amino acids. The CDR3 loop reads CASLPWENNEQFF. The CDR3 DNA reads as TGTGCCAGCCTCCCCTGGGAGAACAATGAGCAGTTCTTC.

V usage is TRBV18 and J usage is TRBJ2-1, with TRBD2 matching 13 bases. J lost 7 bases, V lost 0 bases, and 0 bases had no gene match. There are 15 residues in the CDR3. CDR1 is KGHSH and CDR2 is LQKENI in the germline V gene. The CDR3, as DNA: TGTGCCAGCTCACCACCGACTAGCGGGGGGAATGAGCAGTTCTTC. Encoded protein: CASSPPTSGGNEQFF.

The V gene is TRBV10-1, the J gene TRBJ1-6; TRBD1 is a possible D gene (5 bases). This CDR3 is built from 13 residues. Germline CDR1 and CDR2: WNHNN and SYGVQD (reference sequence). Trimming shortened V by 4 bases and J by 10 bases, and 11 bases separated the two germline ends. The CDR3 DNA follows: TGCGCCAGCAGTGCCGGGGGTCGGTCACCCCTCCACTTT. Translated: CASSAGGRSPLHF.